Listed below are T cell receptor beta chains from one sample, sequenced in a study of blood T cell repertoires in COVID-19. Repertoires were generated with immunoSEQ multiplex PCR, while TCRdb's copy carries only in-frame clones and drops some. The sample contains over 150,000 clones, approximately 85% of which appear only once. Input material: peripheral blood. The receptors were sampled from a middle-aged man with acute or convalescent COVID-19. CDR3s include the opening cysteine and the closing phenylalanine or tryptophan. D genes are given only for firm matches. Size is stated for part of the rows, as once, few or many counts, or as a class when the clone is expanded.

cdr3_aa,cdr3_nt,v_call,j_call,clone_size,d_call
CASSEDGGAGSPLHF,TGTGCCAGCAGTGAAGACGGAGGGGCCGGCTCACCCCTCCACTTT,TRBV6-1,TRBJ1-6,few,-
CASSGGQFYEQYF,TGTGCCAGCAGTGGGGGACAGTTCTACGAGCAGTACTTC,TRBV2,TRBJ2-7,-,TRBD1
CASTNPTDWATEAFF,TGTGCCAGCACCAATCCCACGGACTGGGCCACTGAAGCTTTCTTT,TRBV5-6,TRBJ1-1,few,-
CASSPGQLKTEKLFF,TGCGCCAGCAGCCCGGGACAGCTTAAGACAGAAAAACTGTTTTTT,TRBV5-1,TRBJ1-4,-,TRBD1
CASSQRLPGETQYF,TGTGCCAGCAGCCAGAGACTCCCTGGAGAGACCCAGTACTTC,TRBV3-1/TRBV3-2,TRBJ2-5,-,-
CASSGQGSGNQPQHF,TGTGCCAGCAGCGGCCAGGGGTCAGGGAATCAGCCCCAGCATTTT,TRBV7-2,TRBJ1-5,-,-
CASSYWGRGTRETQYF,TGTGCCAGCAGTTACTGGGGCAGGGGGACCAGGGAGACCCAGTACTTC,TRBV6-5,TRBJ2-5,-,TRBD1
CASSLAGTDEAFF,TGTGCCAGCAGCTTGGCGGGGACAGATGAAGCTTTCTTT,TRBV5-4,TRBJ1-1,-,TRBD1
CASSLHLNTEAFF,TGTGCCAGCAGCTTACATTTGAACACTGAAGCTTTCTTT,TRBV7-2,TRBJ1-1,-,-
CASSFSITSGGQSQYF,TGTGCCAGCAGTTTTTCTATCACTAGCGGGGGCCAATCGCAGTATTTT,TRBV27,TRBJ2-3,-,TRBD2
CASSRGSGSGNTIYF,TGTGCCAGCAGCCGCGGATCGGGTTCTGGAAACACCATATATTTT,TRBV3-1/TRBV3-2,TRBJ1-3,-,-
CASSLRQGPGSYNEQFF,TGTGCCAGCAGCCTAAGACAGGGTCCCGGCTCCTACAATGAGCAGTTCTTC,TRBV7-2,TRBJ2-1,-,TRBD1
CASSGSGGAHNEQFF,TGTGCCAGCAGCGGTAGCGGGGGGGCCCACAATGAGCAGTTCTTC,TRBV3-1/TRBV3-2,TRBJ2-1,-,TRBD2
CASSTTQTGSTDTQYF,TGTGCCAGCTCAACCACACAGACAGGGAGCACAGATACGCAGTATTTT,TRBV18,TRBJ2-3,-,TRBD1
CASSFQQGYEQYF,TGTGCCAGCAGTTTTCAACAGGGTTACGAGCAGTACTTC,TRBV6-5,TRBJ2-7,-,-
CASSLARGFMGEQYF,TGTGCCAGCAGCTTAGCGAGAGGGTTCATGGGCGAGCAGTACTTC,TRBV7-8,TRBJ2-7,few,-
CASSQATSGGPYNEQFF,TGTGCCAGCAGCCAAGCGACTAGCGGGGGGCCATACAATGAGCAGTTCTTC,TRBV4-2,TRBJ2-1,-,TRBD2
CASSRVTGKDYGYTF,TGTGCCAGCAGCCGGGTTACAGGGAAGGACTATGGCTACACCTTC,TRBV9,TRBJ1-2,-,-
CASSARSGPPGDTQYF,TGTGCCAGCAGCGCGAGGAGCGGTCCGCCCGGAGATACGCAGTATTTT,TRBV5-4,TRBJ2-3,-,-
CAWSPPWGGLHSPLHF,TGTGCCTGGAGTCCCCCTTGGGGGGGCCTACATTCACCCCTCCACTTT,TRBV30,TRBJ1-6,few,-
CASSSYQLNTEAFF,TGTGCCAGCAGCTCGTACCAGTTGAACACTGAAGCTTTCTTT,TRBV7-2,TRBJ1-1,-,-
CASSLGGGSLGYGYTF,TGTGCCAGCAGCTTAGGGGGCGGCTCCCTGGGCTATGGCTACACCTTC,TRBV7-2,TRBJ1-2,-,-
CASSSRQGGSYEQYF,TGTGCCAGTAGTTCACGACAGGGTGGCTCCTACGAGCAGTACTTC,TRBV19,TRBJ2-7,once,TRBD1
CASNHRNTEAFF,TGTGCCAGCAATCACAGGAACACTGAAGCTTTCTTT,TRBV12-3/TRBV12-4,TRBJ1-1,-,-
CSVEVGGDTQYF,TGCAGCGTTGAAGTGGGGGGAGATACGCAGTATTTT,TRBV29-1,TRBJ2-3,-,-
CASTIGGTARGELFF,TGTGCCAGCACCATTGGCGGGACAGCTCGCGGGGAGCTGTTTTTT,TRBV11-1,TRBJ2-2,few,-
CASSLGRAQETQYF,TGTGCCAGCAGCTTGGGCAGGGCCCAAGAGACCCAGTACTTC,TRBV7-8,TRBJ2-5,-,-
CASRVEAGTEAFF,TGTGCCAGCAGGGTTGAGGCGGGCACTGAAGCTTTCTTT,TRBV28,TRBJ1-1,-,-
CASSHSAPYEQYF,TGCGCCAGCAGCCACAGTGCTCCCTACGAGCAGTACTTC,TRBV5-1,TRBJ2-7,-,-
CASSEGQGAANEKLFF,TGTGCCAGCAGTGAAGGGCAGGGGGCGGCTAATGAAAAACTGTTTTTT,TRBV2,TRBJ1-4,-,TRBD1
CASSLQGQGTEAFF,TGTGCCAGCAGCTTACAGGGTCAGGGGACTGAAGCTTTCTTT,TRBV2,TRBJ1-1,-,-
CASSQGGGPTTDTQYF,TGTGCCAGCAGCCAAGGTGGGGGCCCCACCACAGATACGCAGTATTTT,TRBV3-1/TRBV3-2,TRBJ2-3,-,-
CASSPRGGGAVDTQYF,TGTGCCAGCAGCCCCAGGGGCGGGGGGGCGGTAGATACGCAGTATTTT,TRBV3-1/TRBV3-2,TRBJ2-3,-,TRBD2